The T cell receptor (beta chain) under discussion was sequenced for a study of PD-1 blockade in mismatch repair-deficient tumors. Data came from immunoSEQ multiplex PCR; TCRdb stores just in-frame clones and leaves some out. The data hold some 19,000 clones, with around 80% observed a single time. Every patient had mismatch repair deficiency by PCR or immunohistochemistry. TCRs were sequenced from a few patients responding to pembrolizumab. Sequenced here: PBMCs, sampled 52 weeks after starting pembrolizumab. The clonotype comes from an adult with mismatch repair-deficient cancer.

CDR3 in DNA: TGTGCCAGCAGTGTTAAATACGAGCAGTACTTC. Protein product: CASSVKYEQYF. V usage is TRBV2 and J usage is TRBJ2-7; D unclear. From germline, CDR1 is SNHLY and CDR2 FYNNEI. V dropped 4 bases and J dropped 4 bases, with 5 bases sitting between them. This CDR3 region has 11 residues.